The clone carrying this TCR beta chain has only a few counts. In the source study's methods: Amplification of reference gene primers was used by the study to estimate nucleated cell counts. Produced via immunoSEQ multiplex PCR; TCRdb's table is partial and in-frame only. The DNA gave D and trimming, while V, J and clone size come from that table. This table holds approximately 70,000 clones, roughly 80% found once. The sample belongs to a study of blood T cell repertoires in COVID-19. Overall study context: Italy, Spain and the United States were the sources of the convalescent and acute COVID-19 samples.

V lost 3 bases, J lost 7 bases, and 11 bases stayed unmatched. This CDR3 is built from 17 residues. Germline loops: CDR1 LGHDT, CDR2 YNNKEL (reference sequence). The sequence came from a human donor in a cohort sampled during active COVID-19. The sequenced material came from peripheral blood. V is TRBV3-1 (or the pseudogene TRBV3-2) and J is TRBJ1-3; 11 positions match TRBD1. CDR3 sequence: CASSHGQGALSMNTIYF. The CDR3 region has the DNA TGTGCCAGCAGCCACGGACAGGGGGCTCTATCTATGAACACCATATATTTT.